The 25 T cell receptor beta chains reported below all come from one sample, sequenced in a study of blood T cell repertoires in COVID-19. The table came from immunoSEQ multiplex PCR; TCRdb's copy has only in-frame clones and leaves some out. The sample lists fewer than 350,000 clones, more than 70% occurring once. The sequenced material came from peripheral blood. The receptors come from a woman in her 30s with COVID-19, enrolled during active disease.

This chain's CDR3 is CASSQEPGITEAFF. The CDR3, as DNA: TGCGCCAGCAGCCAAGAGCCGGGAATCACTGAAGCTTTCTTT. J is TRBJ1-1 and V is TRBV4-1; D is unresolved. Deletions cut 0 bases from V and 4 bases from J, with 9 bases between. Germline CDR1 is MGHRA and CDR2 is YSYEKL. The CDR3 has 14 amino acids.

V is TRBV7-6 and J is TRBJ2-2; 11 nucleotides agree with TRBD2. The CDR3 covers 16 residues. The germline V gene has CDR1 SGHVS and CDR2 FNYEAQ. The trim removed 5 bases at V and 7 bases at J, leaving 9 bases unmatched. CDR3: CASSTIAGGLVGELFF. CDR3 bases: TGTGCCAGCAGCACAATAGCGGGGGGGCTTGTCGGGGAGCTGTTTTTT.

This clone was seen a single time. The rearrangement joins TRBV5-4 to TRBJ2-1; tentative D call: TRBD1 (6 bases). Germline V gene data show CDR1 as SGHNT and CDR2 as YYREEE (reference sequence). The CDR3 contains 16 residues. V was trimmed by 4 bases and J by 4 bases, leaving 18 bases between them. The CDR3 spells CASSQQLAGVYNEQFF. For the CDR3, the DNA is TGTGCCAGCAGCCAACAGTTGGCAGGGGTATACAATGAGCAGTTCTTC.

The chain combines TRBV28 with TRBJ2-2, with no clear D. CDR3 size: 14 residues. Trimming stripped 7 bases from V and 0 bases from J, with 9 bases between. Germline V lookup: CDR1 MDHEN, CDR2 SYDVKM. The CDR3 DNA sequence: TGTGCCAGCAAAGCGCCGACGAACACCGGGGAGCTGTTTTTT. It codes for CASKAPTNTGELFF.

This clone was observed a few times. The chain recombines TRBV7-2 with TRBJ1-1; D is undetermined. The CDR3 runs to 13 residues. CDR1 and CDR2 (germline): SGHTA, FQGNSA. Trimming took 1 base from V and 10 from J, leaving 13 bases between them. CDR3: CASSLDSTPGAFF. The DNA for the CDR3 is TGTGCCAGCAGCTTAGACAGTACCCCTGGAGCTTTCTTT.

This clone was seen a handful of times. The rearrangement uses TRBV18 and TRBJ1-1; no clear D. The CDR3 extends over 15 amino acids. CDR1 and CDR2 (germline): KGHSH, LQKENI. V was pared by 3 bases and J by 1 base, with 12 bases between. This chain's CDR3 is CASSPFNSGNTEAFF. As DNA, the CDR3 is TGTGCCAGCTCACCCTTTAACTCCGGGAACACTGAAGCTTTCTTT.

The gene calls are TRBV6-5 and TRBJ1-1, with 8 positions matching TRBD1. This CDR3 contains 15 residues. Germline assignment: CDR1 MNHEY and CDR2 SVGAGI. V lost 6 bases, J lost 4 bases, and 10 bases stayed unmatched. The CDR3 coding sequence is TGTGCCAGCAGCCCCAGGGGGCTGGTTTCCACTGAAGCTTTCTTT. Its translation: CASSPRGLVSTEAFF.

This clone has a single count. This chain links TRBV6-5 with TRBJ2-1, with TRBD1 matching 7 bases. Germline assignment: CDR1 MNHEY and CDR2 SVGAGI. The V segment lost 2 bases and the J segment 9 bases; nucleotides outside the gene matches: 1. The CDR3 covers 12 residues. The CDR3 protein is CASSYGDSEQFF. The CDR3 DNA follows: TGTGCCAGCAGTTACGGGGACAGTGAGCAGTTCTTC.

This clone was detected a few times. V usage is TRBV28 and J usage is TRBJ2-6; 10 bases fit TRBD1. Unmatched junction bases numbered 10, after V lost 3 bases and J lost 2 bases. Looked up from germline, CDR1 is MDHEN and CDR2 is SYDVKM. The CDR3 length is 19 residues. In DNA, the CDR3 is TGTGCCAGCAGTTTCTCGGGACAGGGGAGAGGAGCTGGGGCCAACGTCCTGACTTTC. This encodes CASSFSGQGRGAGANVLTF.

This chain uses TRBV4-2 with TRBJ1-4; 9 bases fit TRBD1. Germline CDR1 and CDR2: LGHNA and YNFKEQ. Germline trimming cut 4 bases from V and 4 bases from J; bases unmatched to any gene: 4. The CDR3 length is 15 residues. CDR3 sequence (DNA): TGTGCCAGCAGCCTCCCGGGACAGGGTAATGAAAAACTGTTTTTT. Translating it yields CASSLPGQGNEKLFF.

The chain carries TRBV7-3 and TRBJ2-1; 14 bases agree with TRBD2. This CDR3 spans 15 amino acids. Germline lookup yields CDR1 SGHTA and CDR2 FQGTGA. The trim removed 5 bases at V and 8 bases at J, leaving 5 bases unmatched. The CDR3 loop is CASSTGTSGGDEQFF. CDR3 coding DNA: TGTGCCAGCAGCACTGGGACTAGCGGGGGCGATGAGCAGTTCTTC.

The chain couples TRBV3-1 (or the pseudogene TRBV3-2) to TRBJ1-5; TRBD1 might be the D (5 bases). The V gene lost 1 base and the J gene lost 1 base, with 8 bases spanning the gap. CDR3 size: 15 residues. CDR1 and CDR2 (germline): LGHDT, YNNKEL (reference sequence). CDR3 protein: CASSQGAGSNQPQHF. As DNA, the CDR3 is TGTGCCAGCAGCCAAGGGGCAGGGAGCAATCAGCCCCAGCATTTT.

This chain connects TRBV12-3 or TRBV12-4 to TRBJ1-1; D not certain. Trimming took off 6 bases at V and 7 bases at J, with 9 bases between the two ends. This CDR3 comprises 11 residues. CDR3 nucleotide sequence: TGTGCCAGCAGCCTGGGCCTTGAAGCTTTCTTT. This codes for CASSLGLEAFF.

CDR3 sequence reads: CASSERQVAGANVLTF. The CDR3 nucleotides read TGTGCCAGCAGTGAAAGACAGGTGGCAGGGGCCAACGTCCTGACTTTC. The chain recombines TRBV6-1 with TRBJ2-6; D perhaps matches TRBD1 (6 bases). The CDR3 sequence is 16 residues long. Deletions cut 2 bases from V and 4 bases from J, with 12 bases between. Germline V gene data show CDR1 as MNHNS and CDR2 as SASEGT.

The chain links TRBV28 to TRBJ1-3; maybe TRBD1 (6 bases). Trimming cost V 3 bases and J 2 bases, with 11 bases left between them. CDR1 is MDHEN, CDR2 SYDVKM, per germline. The CDR3 runs 15 residues. This CDR3 reads CASSFSGTPGNTIYF. CDR3 sequence (DNA): TGTGCCAGCAGTTTTTCCGGGACACCTGGAAACACCATATATTTT.

V is TRBV5-6 and J is TRBJ1-2; TRBD1 aligns across 8 bases. V gave up 0 bases and J gave up 5 bases; unmatched junction bases: 6. Looked up from germline, CDR1 is SGHDT and CDR2 is YYEEEE. The CDR3 length is 15 residues. The CDR3 nucleotides are TGTGCCAGCAGCTTGGTGGGCAGGGGGCGTTATGGCTACACCTTC. This gives the protein CASSLVGRGRYGYTF.

The chain joins TRBV11-2 to TRBJ2-1; TRBD2 agrees at 14 bases. The germline V gene encodes CDR1 SGHAT and CDR2 FQNNGV. This CDR3 has 17 amino acids. Losses at the gene ends were 1 base for V and 4 bases for J; bases not matched to a gene: 3. This CDR3 reads CASSLGRLAGGYNEQFF. Written as DNA, the CDR3 is TGTGCCAGCAGCTTAGGCCGACTAGCGGGGGGGTACAATGAGCAGTTCTTC.

The J gene is TRBJ2-3, the V gene TRBV5-4, with 9 bases lining up with TRBD2. CDR1 is SGHNT, CDR2 YYREEE, per germline (reference sequence). V shed 0 bases, J shed 4 bases, and the junction held 3 bases outside the gene matches. The CDR3 length is 15 residues. The CDR3 loop reads CASSLASGVSDTQYF. As DNA, the CDR3 is TGTGCCAGCAGCTTGGCTAGCGGGGTATCAGATACGCAGTATTTT.

Relative to its sample, this clone is medium-sized (0.01 to 0.1%). The chain recombines TRBV19 with TRBJ1-6; D may be TRBD1 (5 bases). There are 18 residues in the CDR3. Germline assignment: CDR1 LNHDA and CDR2 SQIVND (reference sequence). V dropped 4 bases and J dropped 0 bases, with 16 bases sitting between them. DNA for the CDR3: TGTGCCAGTAGTAGGACACTACGGCGAAGCTCCTATAATTCACCCCTCCACTTT. Residues: CASSRTLRRSSYNSPLHF.

This chain joins TRBV2 and TRBJ1-6; no clear D gene. Germline V gives CDR1 SNHLY, CDR2 FYNNEI. The CDR3 runs to 14 residues. V was pared by 6 bases and J by 6 bases, with 12 bases between. In DNA form, the CDR3 reads TGTGCCAGCAGCCTTTCCGGGGTTAATTCACCCCTCCACTTT. This encodes CASSLSGVNSPLHF.

The chain carries TRBV4-1 and TRBJ1-3; 7 nucleotides agree with TRBD1. The germline V gene encodes CDR1 MGHRA and CDR2 YSYEKL. The CDR3 loop spans 14 amino acids. The V gene end was trimmed by 8 bases and the J gene end by 4 bases; junction bases not matched to a gene: 8. Here the CDR3 DNA reads TGCGCCAGCCGACAATCAGGGGGGGGAAACACCATATATTTT. Translation gives CASRQSGGGNTIYF.

The genes are TRBV6-5 and TRBJ1-5; 7 nucleotides agree with TRBD1. The CDR3 totals 15 residues. The J segment lost 6 bases and the V segment lost 6 bases, leaving 11 bases of the junction unmatched. Germline-derived CDR1 and CDR2 are MNHEY and SVGAGI. CDR3 sequence: CASSPDRAASQPQHF. The CDR3, as DNA: TGTGCCAGCAGCCCCGACAGGGCTGCGAGTCAGCCCCAGCATTTT.

In its sample, this clone was seen once. The rearrangement joins TRBV28 to TRBJ1-6; D is uncertain. Germline V gives CDR1 MDHEN, CDR2 SYDVKM. The V and J ends lost 4 bases and 15 bases respectively, with 16 bases between them. This CDR3 is built from 13 residues. The CDR3 DNA follows: TGTGCCAGCAGTTGGGCGTCGGGGAAAGTCCTCCACTTT. Its protein product is CASSWASGKVLHF.

This clone was detected once. The V and J genes are TRBV7-9 and TRBJ2-2; weak D call: TRBD2 (6 bases). V was clipped by 5 bases and J by 2 bases, with 12 bases between them. Per the germline V gene, CDR1 is SEHNR and CDR2 is FQNEAQ (reference sequence). This CDR3 region has 15 residues. The CDR3 DNA reads as TGTGCCAGCAGCCCACCGGGGGTTAACACCGGGGAGCTGTTTTTT. This encodes CASSPPGVNTGELFF.

This clone has only one observation. The rearrangement joins TRBV19 to TRBJ1-2; 8 nucleotides match TRBD1. The germline V gene has CDR1 LNHDA and CDR2 SQIVND (reference sequence). The CDR3 sequence is 15 residues long. Trimming took 7 bases from V and 1 from J; bases not matched to a gene: 8. This CDR3 is CASTSRQGLNYGYTF. CDR3 bases: TGTGCCAGTACCTCCCGACAGGGGCTTAACTATGGCTACACCTTC.